This T cell receptor (beta chain) was captured by sequencing in a study of blood T cell repertoires in COVID-19. Study context: The United States, Italy and Spain provided the acute and convalescent COVID-19 samples. T cells, B-cell-depleted T cells, or PBMCs provided the cDNA or gDNA that served as material.

V was clipped by 1 base and J by 7 bases, with 14 bases between them. CDR1 SGHTA and CDR2 FQGNSA come from the germline V gene. The CDR3 length is 15 residues. Methods used by the authors: Reference gene primer amplification gave estimated nucleated cell counts. Method: immunoSEQ multiplex PCR; TCRdb's copy keeps in-frame clones and lacks some. The V and J calls and clone size were taken over from that table, and D and trimming were inferred from the DNA. In the table there are 50,000 to 70,000 clones, roughly 86% of which are singletons. Source material: peripheral blood. This chain connects TRBV7-2 to TRBJ2-1, with a weak D call TRBD2 (5 bases). The receptor was derived from a man aged 55-75 years with active or convalescent COVID-19. CDR3 nucleotides: TGTGCCAGCAGCTTAGACGGGATCCCAGCGAATGAGCAGTTCTTC. Its protein is CASSLDGIPANEQFF.